A single sample is the source of the 16 T cell receptor beta chains below, sequenced in a study of glioma-infiltrating T cells after dendritic cell vaccination. Measured with immunoSEQ multiplex PCR; TCRdb has only the in-frame clones, and not every one. Among more than 95,000 clones listed, 80% were seen once. Time point in this sample: after dendritic cell vaccination, including at tumor progression/relapse. Specimen: blood, collected after dendritic cell vaccination. The receptor set was obtained from a human donor with glioblastoma.

This rearrangement joins TRBV7-2 to TRBJ1-1; D gene uncertain. Trimming cost V 0 bases and J 7 bases, with 9 bases left between them. Germline V gene data show CDR1 as SGHTA and CDR2 as FQGNSA. The CDR3 covers 13 residues. CDR3 DNA: TGTGCCAGCAGCTTAGCGGCCGTCAGTGAAGCTTTCTTT. As protein: CASSLAAVSEAFF.

The chain combines TRBV28 with TRBJ1-2, with D maybe TRBD1 (5 bases). V shed 10 bases and J shed 4 bases, with 25 bases lying between them. The germline V gene has CDR1 MDHEN and CDR2 SYDVKM. The CDR3 has 16 amino acids. Here the CDR3 reads CAIHNSNRGRGYGYTF. The CDR3 DNA follows: TGTGCCATCCACAACAGCAATCGGGGGAGAGGCTATGGCTACACCTTC.

This clone was seen a handful of times. The CDR3 spells CASSYSRASGRWEQFF. CDR3 sequence (DNA): TGTGCCAGCAGTTACTCGAGGGCTAGCGGCAGGTGGGAGCAGTTCTTC. This chain uses TRBV6-5 with TRBJ2-1; 7 nucleotides align to TRBD2. CDR1 and CDR2 from the germline V gene are MNHEY and SVGAGI. The CDR3 spans 16 residues. The V gene end was trimmed by 0 bases and the J gene end by 10 bases; junction bases not matched to a gene: 12.

This clone showed up just a few times. The chain has TRBV5-1 and TRBJ1-1; possible D gene TRBD1, 5 bases. CDR3 size: 16 residues. V lost 0 bases to trimming and J lost 0 bases, with 12 bases between them. Germline V gene sequence: CDR1 SGHRS, CDR2 YFSETQ. The CDR3 reads CASSLGWRGMNTEAFF. CDR3 in DNA: TGCGCCAGCAGCTTGGGCTGGCGGGGGATGAACACTGAAGCTTTCTTT.

The CDR3 is CASRVWAGRTGELFF. The CDR3, as DNA: TGTGCCAGCAGAGTCTGGGCGGGGAGGACCGGGGAGCTGTTTTTT. The chain joins TRBV6-6 to TRBJ2-2, with a possible D match to TRBD2 (6 bases). Germline loops: CDR1 MNHNY, CDR2 SVGAGI (reference sequence). The CDR3 spans 15 residues. The V end was cut by 6 bases, the J end by 5 bases, with 16 bases between.

This clone was counted between two and nine times. The rearrangement links TRBV18 to TRBJ2-7; 10 nucleotides match TRBD1. From germline, CDR1 is KGHSH and CDR2 LQKENI. The CDR3 has 14 amino acids. The V segment lost 3 bases and the J segment 4 bases; nucleotides outside the gene matches: 3. The CDR3, as DNA: TGTGCCAGCTCACCCGGGACAGGGGTATACGAGCAGTACTTC. Its translation: CASSPGTGVYEQYF.

In DNA, the CDR3 is TGTGCCAGTAGTATAAACAGGGCTGGCGAGCAGTACTTC. This sequence encodes CASSINRAGEQYF. This rearrangement joins TRBV19 to TRBJ2-7; TRBD1 might be the D (6 bases). This CDR3 contains 13 residues. The V gene lost 2 bases and the J gene lost 6 bases, with 11 bases spanning the gap. The germline CDR1 and CDR2 sequences are LNHDA and SQIVND (reference sequence).

V gene TRBV5-1 combines with J gene TRBJ2-2, with 8 nucleotides matching TRBD1. The CDR3 runs 15 residues. V lost 4 bases to trimming and J lost 3 bases; unmatched junction nucleotides: 5. CDR1 and CDR2 (germline): SGHRS, YFSETQ. The CDR3 coding sequence is TGCGCCAGCAGCGAAAACAGGGGGGACACCGGGGAGCTGTTTTTT. Its protein product is CASSENRGDTGELFF.

The J gene is TRBJ2-3, the V gene TRBV7-2, with unresolved D. Trimming removed 2 bases from V and 0 bases from J, with 6 bases in between. This CDR3 has 14 amino acids. Germline CDR1 reads SGHTA; CDR2 reads FQGNSA. CDR3 in DNA: TGTGCCAGCAGCTTATCTTCTAGCACAGATACGCAGTATTTT. Translating gives CASSLSSSTDTQYF.

DNA for the CDR3: TGTGCCTGGAAGATGGTTGGTAGTTACACCGGGGAGCTGTTTTTT. Amino acid sequence: CAWKMVGSYTGELFF. The chain carries TRBV30 and TRBJ2-2; D unresolved. The germline V gene encodes CDR1 GTSNPN and CDR2 SVGIG (reference sequence). Trimming removed 4 bases at V and 3 bases at J, with 15 bases between. The CDR3 is made up of 15 amino acids.

The V call is TRBV5-1, the J call TRBJ1-1, with a tentative D call TRBD1 (6 bases). This CDR3 has 19 amino acids. CDR1 and CDR2 (germline): SGHRS, YFSETQ. V was cut by 3 bases and J by 0 bases, with 24 bases left in between. CDR3: CASSSPRGQGENVNTEAFF. CDR3 nucleotide sequence: TGCGCCAGCAGCTCCCCGCGGGGGCAGGGCGAAAATGTGAACACTGAAGCTTTCTTT.

This clone was detected only a few times. The CDR3 DNA sequence: TGTGCCATCGAACAGGGCGGACCCTCTCAACTAGGCGAGCAGTACTTC. Amino acid sequence: CAIEQGGPSQLGEQYF. The J gene is TRBJ2-7, the V gene TRBV10-3; a possible D gene is TRBD1 (6 bases). In germline, CDR1 is ENHRY, CDR2 SYGVKD. Trimming cost V 8 bases and J 6 bases, with 26 bases left between them. The CDR3 is 16 residues long.

This clone was recorded a few times. The rearrangement uses TRBV5-6 and TRBJ1-1; no clear D. The CDR3 is 14 amino acids. Germline-derived CDR1 and CDR2 are SGHDT and YYEEEE. Trimming removed 0 bases from V and 3 bases from J, with 9 bases in between. The CDR3 region is CASSLEGVHTEAFF. CDR3 bases: TGTGCCAGCAGCTTGGAGGGAGTTCACACTGAAGCTTTCTTT. The variable domain in full, with the rest retrieved from reference TRBV5-6 and TRBJ1-1, is DAGVTQSPTHLIKTRGQQVTLRCSPKSGHDTVSWYQQALGQGPQFIFQYYEEEERQRGNFPDRFSGHQFPNYSSELNVNALLLGDSALYLCASSLEGVHTEAFFGQGTRLTVV.

Turning to this clone: No DNA is shown, since the ends of the CDR3 on it are uncertain; the CDR3 is the one TCRdb lists. This CDR3 is CAWAHGTAVTF. The V and J genes are TRBV30 and TRBJ1-2; the table calls TRBD1, which could not be checked here. Counting both end residues, the CDR3 totals 11 amino acids. Germline CDR1 is GTSNPN and CDR2 is SVGIG (reference sequence).

The chain is built from TRBV7-2 and TRBJ2-1; TRBD1 matches 8 bases. The trim removed 5 bases at V and 5 bases at J, leaving 5 bases unmatched. This CDR3 contains 14 residues. Germline V lookup: CDR1 SGHTA, CDR2 FQGNSA. The CDR3 bases are TGTGCCAGCAGCCCGACAGGGGTCCACAATGAGCAGTTCTTC. It translates to CASSPTGVHNEQFF.

The V call is TRBV5-1, the J call TRBJ1-1; 8 bases match TRBD1. The J segment lost 2 bases and the V segment lost 4 bases, leaving 7 bases of the junction unmatched. The CDR3 extends over 15 amino acids. Germline V gives CDR1 SGHRS, CDR2 YFSETQ. The CDR3 region has the DNA TGCGCCAGCAGCGGATCGACAGGGGAAAACACTGAAGCTTTCTTT. It encodes CASSGSTGENTEAFF. Combining the CDR3 with reference TRBV5-1 and TRBJ1-1 gives the whole variable domain KAGVTQTPRYLIKTRGQQVTLSCSPISGHRSVSWYQQTPGQGLQFLFEYFSETQRNKGNFPGRFSGRQFSNSRSEMNVSTLELGDSALYLCASSGSTGENTEAFFGQGTRLTVV.